This T cell receptor (beta chain) is drawn from a study of response to subunit inactivated influenza vaccine. Study-wide results and limits: It was the authors' suggestion that each seasonal influenza vaccination recruits few new T cells.

TCRdb re-analysed the RT-PCR reads in MiXCR, keeping a single row per CDR3 protein. Here the sample spans around 760,000 distinct CDR3 sequences, approximately 15% being singletons. To note about this clonotype: The antigen remains undetermined.

The sequence derives from a man aged 45 to 65 who received an inactivated influenza vaccine. The sequenced sample was PBMCs from blood, obtained 14 to 15 days before vaccination.

The CDR3 protein is CSAQAAGNQPQHF. CDR3 bases: TGCAGTGCCCAGGCAGCAGGCAATCAGCCCCAGCATTTT. The chain employs TRBV20-1 and TRBJ1-5, with no clear D. Trimming took off 6 bases at V and 2 bases at J, with 11 bases between the two ends. The germline V gene encodes CDR1 DFQATT and CDR2 SNEGSKA (reference sequence). This CDR3 comprises 13 residues.